These 12 T cell receptor beta chains originate from one sample sequenced in a study of identifying expanded T cells in peripheral blood. Produced via immunoSEQ multiplex PCR; TCRdb's table is partial and in-frame only. The repertoire consists of under 95,000 clones, with 89% occurring once and the leading ten covering around 3%. The sequencing sample was made of blood. These receptors were taken from a person between 18 and 75 years old in good health.

The chain couples TRBV27 to TRBJ1-2; D remains unclear. Germline CDR1 MNHEY, CDR2 SMNVEV (reference sequence). The V and J ends lost 5 bases and 8 bases respectively, with 12 bases between them. The CDR3 has 12 amino acids. The CDR3, as DNA: TGTGCCAGCAGTGCTCGGGTAGGGGGCTACACCTTC. Encoded protein: CASSARVGGYTF.

The chain recombines TRBV5-4 with TRBJ2-7, with 7 bases identical to TRBD2. V trimming: 3 bases; J trimming: 1 base; junction bases outside the gene matches: 7. CDR1 is SGHNT, CDR2 YYREEE, per germline (reference sequence). The CDR3 has 15 residues. CDR3: CASSWGGGSSYEQYF. The CDR3 nucleotides are TGTGCCAGCAGCTGGGGGGGAGGGTCATCCTACGAGCAGTACTTC.

V gene TRBV19 combines with J gene TRBJ1-1; a weak D match, TRBD1 (5 bases). Germline values: CDR1 LNHDA, CDR2 SQIVND (reference sequence). The V end lost 4 bases, the J end lost 4 bases, and 16 bases lay between the germline ends. The CDR3 length is 15 residues. The DNA for the CDR3 is TGTGCCAGTAGTACCCCAGGGAGAAGTGGCACTGAAGCTTTCTTT. Its protein product is CASSTPGRSGTEAFF.

This chain connects TRBV6-1 to TRBJ2-3; 7 bases are a match to TRBD1. The CDR3 length is 15 residues. The V and J ends lost 5 bases and 2 bases, in that order; junction bases with no gene match: 7. Per the germline V gene, CDR1 is MNHNS and CDR2 is SASEGT. CDR3 in amino acids: CASSMGQTFTDTQYF. CDR3 DNA: TGTGCCAGCAGTATGGGACAGACGTTCACAGATACGCAGTATTTT.

The chain carries TRBV28 and TRBJ1-2; 7 nucleotides agree with TRBD1. The CDR3 is 18 amino acids. After removal of 3 bases from V and 4 bases from J, the junction contained 17 bases not matched to a gene. Germline V gene lookup returns CDR1 MDHEN and CDR2 SYDVKM. The CDR3 nucleotides read TGTGCCAGCAGTTTTCCCCCCACGGACAGGAAGAAGTTCTATGGCTACACCTTC. Translation gives CASSFPPTDRKKFYGYTF.

The chain has TRBV18 and TRBJ2-3, with D tentatively TRBD1 or TRBD2 (5 bases each). Looked up from germline, CDR1 is KGHSH and CDR2 is LQKENI. The CDR3 sequence is 15 residues long. The V gene lost 3 bases and the J gene lost 2 bases, with 12 bases spanning the gap. DNA for the CDR3: TGTGCCAGCTCACCGGGTCAGGGACCCACAGATACGCAGTATTTT. This codes for CASSPGQGPTDTQYF.

This clone was recorded once. The CDR3 DNA sequence: TGTGCCAGCAGCCTGGACAGGGGCACCGGGGAGCTGTTTTTT. Protein sequence: CASSLDRGTGELFF. The J gene is TRBJ2-2, the V gene TRBV7-8; 9 bases are a match to TRBD1. The V gene end was trimmed by 5 bases and the J gene end by 4 bases; junction bases not matched to a gene: 2. This CDR3 comprises 14 residues. The germline CDR1 and CDR2 sequences are SGHVS and FQNEAQ.

The rearrangement links TRBV11-2 to TRBJ1-6, with D uncertain. CDR3 length: 15 residues. Germline lookup yields CDR1 SGHAT and CDR2 FQNNGV. V lost 3 bases, J lost 7 bases, and 13 bases lay in between. CDR3 protein: CASSFAGQANSPLHF. The CDR3 DNA reads TGTGCCAGCAGCTTCGCCGGTCAGGCAAATTCACCCCTCCACTTT.

The chain has TRBV28 and TRBJ2-7; a weak D match, TRBD1 (6 bases). This CDR3 region has 14 residues. CDR1 and CDR2 (germline): MDHEN, SYDVKM. V gave up 6 bases and J gave up 7 bases, with 19 bases separating them. CDR3: CASSPLDSLGEQYF. The CDR3 DNA is TGTGCCAGCAGCCCCTTGGACAGCCTCGGGGAGCAGTACTTC.

The chain joins TRBV5-8 to TRBJ2-2; no reliable D call. V shed 7 bases and J shed 3 bases, with 19 bases lying between them. The CDR3 runs 16 residues. Germline V lookup: CDR1 SGHTS, CDR2 YDEGEE. The CDR3: CASLSWAALYTGELFF. For the CDR3, the DNA is TGTGCCAGCTTATCTTGGGCGGCTCTTTACACCGGGGAGCTGTTTTTT.

This rearrangement joins TRBV27 to TRBJ1-1; D uncertain. The CDR3 is made up of 14 amino acids. Trimming removed 4 bases at V and 8 bases at J, with 17 bases between. In germline, CDR1 is MNHEY, CDR2 SMNVEV (reference sequence). CDR3 DNA sequence: TGTGCCAGCAGTTCCGCTCCCCCCACTCCCGAAGCTTTCTTT. It codes for CASSSAPPTPEAFF.

The chain couples TRBV5-4 to TRBJ1-2; 7 nucleotides align to TRBD1. This CDR3 comprises 16 residues. V trimming: 5 bases; J trimming: 8 bases; junction bases outside the gene matches: 18. Germline CDR1 is SGHNT and CDR2 is YYREEE (reference sequence). The CDR3 reads CASSRRDSSTTGGYTF. CDR3 DNA: TGTGCCAGCAGTCGCCGGGACAGCAGTACCACGGGGGGCTACACCTTC.